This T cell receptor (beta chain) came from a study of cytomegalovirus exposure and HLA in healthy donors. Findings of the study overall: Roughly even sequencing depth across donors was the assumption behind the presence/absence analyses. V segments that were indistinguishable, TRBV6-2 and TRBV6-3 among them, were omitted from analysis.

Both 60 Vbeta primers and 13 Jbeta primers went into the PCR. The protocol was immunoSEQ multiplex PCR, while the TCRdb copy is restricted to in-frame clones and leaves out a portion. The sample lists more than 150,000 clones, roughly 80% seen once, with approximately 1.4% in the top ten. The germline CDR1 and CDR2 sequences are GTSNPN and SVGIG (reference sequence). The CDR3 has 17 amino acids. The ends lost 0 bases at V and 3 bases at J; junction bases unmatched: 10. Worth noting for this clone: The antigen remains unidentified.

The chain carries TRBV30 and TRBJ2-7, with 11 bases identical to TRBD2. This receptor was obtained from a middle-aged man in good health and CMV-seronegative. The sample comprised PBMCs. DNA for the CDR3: TGTGCCTGGAGTGTTCTCGGACTAGCGGGTGGCCACTACGAGCAGTACTTC. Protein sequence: CAWSVLGLAGGHYEQYF.